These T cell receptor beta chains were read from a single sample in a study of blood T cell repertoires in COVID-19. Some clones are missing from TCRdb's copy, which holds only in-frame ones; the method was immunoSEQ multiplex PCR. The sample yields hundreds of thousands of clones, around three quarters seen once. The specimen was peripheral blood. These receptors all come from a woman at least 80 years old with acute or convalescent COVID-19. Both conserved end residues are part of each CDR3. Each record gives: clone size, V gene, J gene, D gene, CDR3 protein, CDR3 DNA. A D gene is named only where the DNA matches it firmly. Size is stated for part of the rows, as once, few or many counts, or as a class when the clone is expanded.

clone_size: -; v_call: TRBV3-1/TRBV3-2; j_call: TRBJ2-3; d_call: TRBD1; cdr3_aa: CASSARQGIDTQYF; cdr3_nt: TGTGCCAGCAGCGCCCGACAGGGTATAGATACGCAGTATTTT
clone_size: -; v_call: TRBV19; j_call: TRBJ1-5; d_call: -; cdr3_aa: CASSIRGTLSNQPQHF; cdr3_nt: TGTGCCAGTAGTATTCGGGGGACGCTAAGCAATCAGCCCCAGCATTTT
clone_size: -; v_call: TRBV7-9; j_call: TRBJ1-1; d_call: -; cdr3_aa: CASSLISGMGTEAFF; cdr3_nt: TGTGCCAGCAGCTTGATTTCGGGGATGGGAACTGAAGCTTTCTTT
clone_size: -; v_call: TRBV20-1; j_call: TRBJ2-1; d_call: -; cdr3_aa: CSASDPPYNEQFF; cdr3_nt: TGCAGTGCTAGTGACCCTCCCTACAATGAGCAGTTCTTC
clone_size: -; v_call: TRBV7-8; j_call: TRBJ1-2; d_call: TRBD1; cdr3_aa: CASSFDRVKGYGYTF; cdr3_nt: TGTGCCAGCAGCTTTGACAGGGTAAAGGGCTATGGCTACACCTTC
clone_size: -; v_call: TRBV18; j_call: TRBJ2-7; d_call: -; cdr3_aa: CASSPRGARGDEQYF; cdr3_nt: TGTGCCAGCTCACCACGGGGGGCCAGGGGGGACGAGCAGTACTTC
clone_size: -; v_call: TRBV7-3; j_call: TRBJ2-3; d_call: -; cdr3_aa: CASSPGGPDTQYF; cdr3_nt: TGTGCCAGCAGCCCGGGGGGCCCAGATACGCAGTATTTT
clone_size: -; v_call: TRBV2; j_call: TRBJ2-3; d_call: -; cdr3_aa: CASSEDIWTEDTQYF; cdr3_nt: TGTGCCAGCAGTGAGGATATCTGGACAGAAGATACGCAGTATTTT
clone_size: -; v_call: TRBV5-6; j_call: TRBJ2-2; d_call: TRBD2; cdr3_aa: CASSFRQLAGGPSAGELFF; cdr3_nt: TGTGCCAGCAGCTTTCGGCAACTAGCGGGGGGGCCTTCCGCCGGGGAGCTGTTTTTT
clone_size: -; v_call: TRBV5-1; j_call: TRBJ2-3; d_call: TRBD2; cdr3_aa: CASSPGTSGSTTDTQYF; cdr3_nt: TGCGCCAGCAGCCCGGGGACTAGCGGGAGTACCACAGATACGCAGTATTTT
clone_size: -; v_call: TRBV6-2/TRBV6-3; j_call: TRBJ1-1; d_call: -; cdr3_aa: CASSRSGAGNMNTEAFF; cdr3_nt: TGTGCCAGCAGCCGGTCCGGGGCGGGGAACATGAACACTGAAGCTTTCTTT
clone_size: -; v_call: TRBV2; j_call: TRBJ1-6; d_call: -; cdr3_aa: CASSEKDRGNYNSPLHF; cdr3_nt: TGTGCCAGCAGTGAGAAGGACAGAGGGAATTATAATTCACCCCTCCACTTT
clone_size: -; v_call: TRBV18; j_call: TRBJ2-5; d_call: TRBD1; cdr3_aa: CASSPGTGRTETQYF; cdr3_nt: TGTGCCAGCTCACCAGGGACAGGGAGGACGGAGACCCAGTACTTC
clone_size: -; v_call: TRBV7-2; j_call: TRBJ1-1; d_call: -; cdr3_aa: CASSLAPRFPAFF; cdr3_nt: TGTGCCAGCAGCTTAGCCCCCAGATTTCCAGCTTTCTTT
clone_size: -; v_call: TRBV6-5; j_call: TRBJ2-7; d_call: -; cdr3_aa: CASSTGTGAYEQYF; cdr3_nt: TGTGCCAGCAGCACCGGGACGGGAGCCTACGAGCAGTACTTC
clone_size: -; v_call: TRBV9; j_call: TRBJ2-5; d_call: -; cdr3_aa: CASSVGAGHQETQYF; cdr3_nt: TGTGCCAGCAGCGTAGGGGCAGGACATCAAGAGACCCAGTACTTC
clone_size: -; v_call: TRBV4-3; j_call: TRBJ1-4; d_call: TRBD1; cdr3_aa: CASSQEGGRGRAKLFF; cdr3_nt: TGCGCCAGCAGCCAAGAGGGGGGCAGGGGGCGAGCAAAACTGTTTTTT
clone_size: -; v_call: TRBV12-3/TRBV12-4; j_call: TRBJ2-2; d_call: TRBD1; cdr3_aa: CASSTQGAGELFF; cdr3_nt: TGTGCCAGCAGCACACAGGGGGCCGGGGAGCTGTTTTTT
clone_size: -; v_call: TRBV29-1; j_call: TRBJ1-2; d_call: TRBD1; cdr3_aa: CSVDNRGNYGYTF; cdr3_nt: TGCAGCGTTGACAACAGGGGGAACTATGGCTACACCTTC
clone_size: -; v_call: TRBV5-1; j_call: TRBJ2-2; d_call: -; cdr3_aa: CASSTPHRENTGELFF; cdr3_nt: TGCGCCAGCAGCACCCCCCACAGGGAGAACACCGGGGAGCTGTTTTTT
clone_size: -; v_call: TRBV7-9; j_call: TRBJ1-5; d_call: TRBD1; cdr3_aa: CASSQGQGRRVQHF; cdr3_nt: TGTGCCAGCAGCCAGGGACAGGGCCGACGAGTCCAGCATTTT
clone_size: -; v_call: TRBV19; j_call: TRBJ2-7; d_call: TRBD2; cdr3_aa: CASSITSGGTYEQYF; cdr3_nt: TGTGCCAGTAGTATAACTAGCGGGGGGACCTACGAGCAGTACTTC
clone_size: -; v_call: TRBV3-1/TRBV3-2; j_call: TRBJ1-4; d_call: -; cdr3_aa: CASSQPGEKLFF; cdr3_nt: TGTGCCAGCAGCCAGCCGGGTGAAAAACTGTTTTTT
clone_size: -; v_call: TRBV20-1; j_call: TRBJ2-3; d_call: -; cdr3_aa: CSASGLPGDTTDTQYF; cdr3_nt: TGCAGTGCTAGTGGGTTGCCCGGGGACACCACAGATACGCAGTATTTT
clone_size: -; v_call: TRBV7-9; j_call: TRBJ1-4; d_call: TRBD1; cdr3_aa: CASSPGTGVTNEKLFF; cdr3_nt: TGTGCCAGCAGTCCCGGGACAGGGGTAACTAATGAAAAACTGTTTTTT
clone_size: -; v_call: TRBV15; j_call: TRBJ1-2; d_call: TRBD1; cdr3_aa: CATSRDRTGYGYTF; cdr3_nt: TGTGCCACCAGCAGAGATCGGACAGGGTATGGCTACACCTTC
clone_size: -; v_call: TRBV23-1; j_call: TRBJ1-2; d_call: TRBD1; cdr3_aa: CAKGQGAYGYTF; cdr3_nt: TGCGCCAAGGGACAGGGGGCCTATGGCTACACCTTC
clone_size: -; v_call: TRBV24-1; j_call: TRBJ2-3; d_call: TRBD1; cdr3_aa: CATSDHRGDTQYF; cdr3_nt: TGTGCCACCAGTGACCACAGGGGAGATACGCAGTATTTT
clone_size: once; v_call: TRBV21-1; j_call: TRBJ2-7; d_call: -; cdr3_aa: CASSPGQGAHEQYF; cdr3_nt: TGTGCCAGCAGCCCGGGGCAGGGGGCACACGAGCAGTACTTC
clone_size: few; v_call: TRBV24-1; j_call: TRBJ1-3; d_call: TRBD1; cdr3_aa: CATSDPRPGQESSGNTIYF; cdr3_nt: TGTGCCACCAGTGATCCTCGGCCGGGACAGGAGAGCTCTGGAAACACCATATATTTT
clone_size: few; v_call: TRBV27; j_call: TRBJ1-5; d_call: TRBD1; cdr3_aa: CASKGTGGSQPQHF; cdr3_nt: TGTGCCAGCAAAGGGACAGGGGGCAGTCAGCCCCAGCATTTT
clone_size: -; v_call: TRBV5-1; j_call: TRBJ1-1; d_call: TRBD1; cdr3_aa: CASSLALTGGPLNTEAFF; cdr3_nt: TGCGCCAGCAGCTTGGCCCTGACAGGGGGGCCCTTGAACACTGAAGCTTTCTTT
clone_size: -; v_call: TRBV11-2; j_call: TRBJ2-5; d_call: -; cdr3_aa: CASSLGPAGPQETQYF; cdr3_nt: TGTGCCAGCAGCTTAGGTCCAGCGGGCCCCCAAGAGACCCAGTACTTC
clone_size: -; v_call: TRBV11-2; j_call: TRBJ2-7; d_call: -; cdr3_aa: CASSLVAQGTYEQYF; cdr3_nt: TGTGCCAGCAGCTTAGTTGCCCAGGGGACCTACGAGCAGTACTTC
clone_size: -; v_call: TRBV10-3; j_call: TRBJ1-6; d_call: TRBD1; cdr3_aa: CAISGTGFAPLHF; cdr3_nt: TGTGCCATCAGCGGGACAGGGTTCGCACCCCTCCACTTT
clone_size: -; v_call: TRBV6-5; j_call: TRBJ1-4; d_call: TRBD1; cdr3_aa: CASKDRGEKLFF; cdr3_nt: TGTGCCAGCAAAGACAGGGGGGAAAAACTGTTTTTT
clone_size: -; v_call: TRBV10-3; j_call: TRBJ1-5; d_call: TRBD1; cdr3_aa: CAISETRGQDNQPQHF; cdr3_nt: TGTGCCATCAGTGAGACGAGGGGACAGGACAATCAGCCCCAGCATTTT
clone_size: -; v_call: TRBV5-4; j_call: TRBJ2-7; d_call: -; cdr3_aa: CASRGRTGEQYF; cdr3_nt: TGTGCCAGCAGGGGGAGGACAGGCGAGCAGTACTTC
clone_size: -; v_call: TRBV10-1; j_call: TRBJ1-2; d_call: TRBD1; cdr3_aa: CASSPGTGGAGYTF; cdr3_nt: TGCGCCAGCAGCCCCGGGACAGGGGGCGCTGGCTACACCTTC
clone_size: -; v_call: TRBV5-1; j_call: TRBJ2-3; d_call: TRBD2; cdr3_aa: CASSLTQRGSADTQYF; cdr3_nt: TGCGCCAGCAGCTTGACCCAGCGGGGGAGCGCAGATACGCAGTATTTT
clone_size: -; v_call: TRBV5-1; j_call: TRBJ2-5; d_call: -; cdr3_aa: CASSPRTPEETQYF; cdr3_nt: TGCGCCAGCAGCCCACGGACACCAGAAGAGACCCAGTACTTC
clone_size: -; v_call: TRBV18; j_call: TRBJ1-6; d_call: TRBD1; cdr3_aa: CASSLGQGADSPLHF; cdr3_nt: TGTGCCAGCTCATTGGGACAGGGGGCTGACTCACCCCTCCACTTT
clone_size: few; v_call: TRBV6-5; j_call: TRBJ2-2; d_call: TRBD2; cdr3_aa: CASCPPASGSGELFF; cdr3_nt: TGTGCCAGCTGCCCTCCCGCTAGCGGGTCCGGGGAGCTGTTTTTT
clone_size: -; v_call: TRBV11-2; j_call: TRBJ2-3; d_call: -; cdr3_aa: CASSLDRDNTQYF; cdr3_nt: TGTGCCAGCAGCTTAGATCGCGACAATACGCAGTATTTT
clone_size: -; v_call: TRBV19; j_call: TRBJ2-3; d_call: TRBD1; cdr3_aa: CASSPDRGPSDTQYF; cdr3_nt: TGTGCCAGTTCCCCGGACAGGGGGCCGTCAGATACGCAGTATTTT
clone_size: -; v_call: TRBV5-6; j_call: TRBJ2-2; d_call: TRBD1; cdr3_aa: CASSLQGAGYTGELFF; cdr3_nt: TGTGCCAGCAGCTTACAGGGGGCGGGATACACCGGGGAGCTGTTTTTT
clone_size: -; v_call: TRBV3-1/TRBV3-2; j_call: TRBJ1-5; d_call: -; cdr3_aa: CASSQGWGDQPQHF; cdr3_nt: TGTGCCAGCAGCCAAGGATGGGGGGATCAGCCCCAGCATTTT
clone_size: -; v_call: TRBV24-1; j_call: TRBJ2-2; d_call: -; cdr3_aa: CATRDTNTGELFF; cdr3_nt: TGTGCCACCAGGGACACGAACACCGGGGAGCTGTTTTTT
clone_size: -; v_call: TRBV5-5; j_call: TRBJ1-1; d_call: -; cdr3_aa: CASSLYLVVSGGKNTEAFF; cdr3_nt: TGTGCCAGCAGCTTGTATTTAGTAGTGTCAGGCGGGAAGAACACTGAAGCTTTCTTT
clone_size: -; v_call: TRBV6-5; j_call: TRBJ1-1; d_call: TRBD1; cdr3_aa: CASAQGAWTEAFF; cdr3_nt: TGTGCCAGCGCCCAGGGGGCTTGGACTGAAGCTTTCTTT
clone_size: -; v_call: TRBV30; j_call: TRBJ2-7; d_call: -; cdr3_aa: CAWSVGAPYEQYF; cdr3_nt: TGTGCCTGGAGTGTTGGGGCCCCCTACGAGCAGTACTTC
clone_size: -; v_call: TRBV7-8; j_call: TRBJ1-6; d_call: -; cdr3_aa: CASSLRDRPQNSPLHF; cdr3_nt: TGTGCCAGCAGCTTACGAGACAGGCCCCAAAATTCACCCCTCCACTTT
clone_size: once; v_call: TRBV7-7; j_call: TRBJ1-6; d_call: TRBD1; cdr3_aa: CASSQRVRDRAIVYNSPLHF; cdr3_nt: TGTGCCAGCAGCCAACGGGTGCGGGACAGGGCGATAGTCTATAATTCACCCCTCCACTTT
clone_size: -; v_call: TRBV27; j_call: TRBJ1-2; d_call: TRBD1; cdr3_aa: CASSLRQGAGYGYTF; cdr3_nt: TGTGCCAGCAGTCTCAGACAGGGGGCAGGCTATGGCTACACCTTC
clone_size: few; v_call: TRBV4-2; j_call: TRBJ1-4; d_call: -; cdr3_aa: CASSQDWRDEKLFF; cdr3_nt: TGTGCCAGCAGCCAAGACTGGAGGGATGAAAAACTGTTTTTT
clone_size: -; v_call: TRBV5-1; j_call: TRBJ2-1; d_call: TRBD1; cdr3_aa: CASSFSDRVNEQFF; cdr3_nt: TGCGCCAGCAGCTTCTCGGACAGGGTGAATGAGCAGTTCTTC
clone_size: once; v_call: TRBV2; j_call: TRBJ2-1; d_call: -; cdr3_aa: CASSVGGGSYNEQFF; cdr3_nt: TGTGCCAGCAGTGTGGGGGGAGGCTCCTACAATGAGCAGTTCTTC
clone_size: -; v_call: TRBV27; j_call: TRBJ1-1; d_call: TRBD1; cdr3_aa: CASSIRQGRTEAFF; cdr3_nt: TGTGCCAGCAGTATCCGACAGGGCCGCACTGAAGCTTTCTTT
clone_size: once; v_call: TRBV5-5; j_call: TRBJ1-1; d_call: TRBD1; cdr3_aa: CASSLVTGGGTEAFF; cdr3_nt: TGTGCCAGCAGCTTGGTCACAGGGGGGGGCACTGAAGCTTTCTTT
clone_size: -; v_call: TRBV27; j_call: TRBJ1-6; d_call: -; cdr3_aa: CASRRQVEGNSPLHF; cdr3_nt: TGTGCCAGCAGAAGGCAGGTTGAGGGTAATTCACCCCTCCACTTT